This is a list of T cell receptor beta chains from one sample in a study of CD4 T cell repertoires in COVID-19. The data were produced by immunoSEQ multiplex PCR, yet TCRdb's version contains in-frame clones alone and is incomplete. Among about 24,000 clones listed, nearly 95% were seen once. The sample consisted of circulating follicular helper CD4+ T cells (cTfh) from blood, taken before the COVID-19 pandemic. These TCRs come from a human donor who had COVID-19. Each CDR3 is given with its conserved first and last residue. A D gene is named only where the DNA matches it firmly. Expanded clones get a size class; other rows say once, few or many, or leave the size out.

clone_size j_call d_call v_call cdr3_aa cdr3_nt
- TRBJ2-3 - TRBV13 CASSLVFRPRGGGGTDTQYF TGTGCCAGCAGCTTAGTCTTTCGCCCGAGAGGGGGGGGAGGCACAGATACGCAGTATTTT
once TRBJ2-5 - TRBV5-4 CASSFNAPGTGQETQYF TGTGCCAGCAGCTTCAACGCTCCAGGAACAGGCCAAGAGACCCAGTACTTC
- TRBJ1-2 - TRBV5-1 CASSFKGDYGYTF TGCGCCAGCAGCTTCAAAGGGGACTATGGCTACACCTTC
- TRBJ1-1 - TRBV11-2 CASSMGGNTEAFF TGTGCCAGCAGTATGGGGGGAAACACTGAAGCTTTCTTT
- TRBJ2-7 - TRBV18 CASSPREQGGEQYF TGTGCCAGCTCACCAAGGGAACAGGGCGGCGAGCAGTACTTC
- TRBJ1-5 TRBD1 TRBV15 CATSSFGTGNQPQHF TGTGCCACCAGCAGTTTCGGGACAGGGAATCAGCCCCAGCATTTT
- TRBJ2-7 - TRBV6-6 CASSIGTLKGNEQYF TGTGCCAGCAGTATCGGGACTCTTAAAGGTAACGAGCAGTACTTC
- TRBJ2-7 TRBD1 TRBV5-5 CASSLAGGQGTEQYF TGTGCCAGCAGCTTGGCCGGGGGACAGGGTACCGAGCAGTACTTC
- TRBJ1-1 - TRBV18 CASSPGQEAFF TGTGCCAGCTCACCCGGACAGGAAGCTTTCTTT
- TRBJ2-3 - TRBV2 CASRVQGYTQYF TGTGCCAGCAGGGTACAGGGATATACGCAGTATTTT
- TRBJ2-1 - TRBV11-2 CASSPHLSEDEQFF TGTGCCAGCAGCCCTCATTTGAGTGAGGATGAGCAGTTCTTC
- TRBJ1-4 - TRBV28 CASSTQTTNEKLFF TGTGCCAGCAGTACACAGACAACTAATGAAAAACTGTTTTTT
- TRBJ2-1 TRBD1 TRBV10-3 CAISDRTGGQRSEQFF TGTGCCATCAGTGACAGGACAGGGGGCCAAAGGAGTGAGCAGTTCTTC
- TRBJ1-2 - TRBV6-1 CASSEDRVYGYTF TGTGCCAGCAGTGAAGATCGGGTCTATGGCTACACCTTC
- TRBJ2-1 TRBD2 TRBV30 CAWSLPSGRNEQFF TGTGCCTGGAGTCTGCCTAGCGGGAGGAATGAGCAGTTCTTC
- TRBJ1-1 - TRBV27 CASSPSQGMDTEAFF TGTGCCAGCAGTCCATCACAGGGTATGGACACTGAAGCTTTCTTT
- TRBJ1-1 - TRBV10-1 CASSRQNTEAFF TGCGCCAGCAGTCGACAGAACACTGAAGCTTTCTTT
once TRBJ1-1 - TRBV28 CASTIRGGRTEAFF TGTGCCAGCACCATACGAGGGGGACGGACTGAAGCTTTCTTT
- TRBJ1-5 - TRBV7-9 CASGQPQHF TGTGCCAGCGGCCAGCCCCAGCATTTT
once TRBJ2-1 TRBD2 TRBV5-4 CASSIPLAGAINEQFF TGTGCCAGCAGCATCCCCCTAGCGGGAGCTATCAATGAGCAGTTCTTC
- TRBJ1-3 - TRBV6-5 CASSSGTPGNTIYF TGTGCCAGCAGCTCCGGGACACCTGGAAACACCATATATTTT
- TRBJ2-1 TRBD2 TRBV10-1 CASSGSGREYNEQFF TGCGCCAGCAGCGGCAGCGGGAGGGAGTACAATGAGCAGTTCTTC
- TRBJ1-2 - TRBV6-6 CASSAQGNYGYTF TGTGCCAGCAGCGCACAGGGTAACTATGGCTACACCTTC
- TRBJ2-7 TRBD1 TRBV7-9 CASLAGGDEQYF TGTGCCAGCCTGGCAGGGGGCGACGAGCAGTACTTC
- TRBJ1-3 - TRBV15 CATSGRLGAGNTIYF TGTGCCACCAGCGGGAGGTTGGGCGCTGGAAACACCATATATTTT
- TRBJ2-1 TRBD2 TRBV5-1 CASSPMTSGIVNEQFF TGCGCCAGCAGCCCGATGACTAGCGGGATAGTCAATGAGCAGTTCTTC
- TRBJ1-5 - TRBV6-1 CASSERESNQPQHF TGTGCCAGCAGTGAGAGGGAGAGCAATCAGCCCCAGCATTTT
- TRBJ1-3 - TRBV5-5 CASRTTYGGSGNTIYF TGTGCCAGCAGAACAACTTACGGGGGTTCTGGAAACACCATATATTTT
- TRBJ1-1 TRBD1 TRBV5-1 CASSRNTGDEAFF TGCGCCAGCAGCCGGAATACAGGGGATGAAGCTTTCTTT
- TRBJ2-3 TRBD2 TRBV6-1 CASRSTYSGTDTQYF TGTGCCAGCCGGTCCACGTATAGCGGGACAGATACGCAGTATTTT
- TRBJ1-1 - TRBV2 CASTRPPEGPEAFF TGTGCCAGCACCCGGCCACCGGAGGGCCCTGAAGCTTTCTTT
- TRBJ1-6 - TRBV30 CAWTLPDTIGGSPLHF TGTGCCTGGACCCTCCCTGACACGATCGGTGGTTCACCCCTCCACTTT
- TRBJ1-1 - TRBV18 CASSPRRGSMNTEAFF TGTGCCAGCTCACCACGTAGGGGATCCATGAACACTGAAGCTTTCTTT
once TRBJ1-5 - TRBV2 CASSESLSRGAQHF TGTGCCAGCAGTGAGTCCCTCTCCCGCGGAGCCCAGCATTTT
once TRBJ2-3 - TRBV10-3 CATDRGLDEAKRNTDTQYF TGTGCCACCGACCGGGGGTTGGATGAAGCCAAGCGTAACACAGATACGCAGTATTTT
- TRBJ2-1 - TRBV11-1 CASSPTGNEQFF TGTGCCAGCAGCCCAACAGGGAATGAGCAGTTCTTC
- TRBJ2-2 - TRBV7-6 CASSTRGGELFF TGTGCCAGCAGCACCCGAGGAGGGGAGCTGTTTTTT
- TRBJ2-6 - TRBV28 CASSLSSGANVLTF TGTGCCAGCAGTCTTAGCTCTGGGGCCAACGTCCTGACTTTC
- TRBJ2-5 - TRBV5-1 CASSPGGPQETQYF TGCGCCAGCAGCCCCGGGGGGCCTCAAGAGACCCAGTACTTC
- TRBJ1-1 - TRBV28 CASSLPGRPEAFF TGTGCCAGCAGTTTACCTGGGAGGCCTGAAGCTTTCTTT
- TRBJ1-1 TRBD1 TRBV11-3 CASSLTGGGGTEAFF TGTGCCAGCAGCCTGACAGGGGGCGGTGGCACTGAAGCTTTCTTT
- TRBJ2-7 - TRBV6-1 CASRSTGSEQYF TGTGCCAGCAGGTCCACAGGGAGCGAGCAGTACTTC
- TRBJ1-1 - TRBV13 CASSLEGFEAFF TGTGCCAGCAGCTTAGAGGGGTTTGAAGCTTTCTTT
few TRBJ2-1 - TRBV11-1 CASSSPRADRYNEQFF TGTGCCAGCAGCTCACCCCGGGCAGACAGATACAATGAGCAGTTCTTC
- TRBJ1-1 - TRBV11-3 CASSFNMNTEAFF TGTGCCAGCAGCTTTAACATGAACACTGAAGCTTTCTTT
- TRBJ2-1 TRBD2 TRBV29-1 CSVELLADEQFF TGCAGCGTTGAGCTTCTAGCGGATGAGCAGTTCTTC
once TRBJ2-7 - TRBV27 CASSRTGPYEQYF TGTGCCAGCAGCCGTACAGGCCCCTACGAGCAGTACTTC
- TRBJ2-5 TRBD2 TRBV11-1 CASSLGLAGETQYF TGTGCCAGCAGCTTAGGGCTAGCGGGGGAGACCCAGTACTTC
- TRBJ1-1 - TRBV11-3 CASSLMGDTEAFF TGTGCCAGCAGTCTGATGGGAGACACTGAAGCTTTCTTT
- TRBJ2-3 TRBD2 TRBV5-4 CASSGGVVAGGTDTQYF TGTGCCAGCAGCGGCGGAGTTGTAGCGGGGGGCACAGATACGCAGTATTTT
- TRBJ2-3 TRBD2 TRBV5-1 CASSEGREGLTDTQYF TGCGCCAGCAGCGAAGGGAGGGAAGGGTTAACAGATACGCAGTATTTT
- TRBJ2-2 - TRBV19 CASKGGAGSEAGELFF TGTGCCAGTAAGGGTGGGGCGGGATCAGAGGCCGGGGAGCTGTTTTTT